These 8 T cell receptor beta chains share one sample of origin, sequenced in a study of blood T cell repertoires in COVID-19. Sequencing used immunoSEQ multiplex PCR; TCRdb keeps in-frame clones, though not all of them. Among about 240,000 clones listed, around four fifths were seen once. What was sequenced was peripheral blood. The receptors come from a man aged 50 or older with acute or convalescent COVID-19.

The genes are TRBV27 and TRBJ2-7; TRBD2 is a possible D gene (6 bases). The CDR3 has 13 residues. The V and J ends lost 8 bases and 0 bases respectively, with 11 bases between them. Per the germline V gene, CDR1 is MNHEY and CDR2 is SMNVEV (reference sequence). CDR3 in DNA: TGTGCCAGCCGGGACGGGAGCTCCTACGAGCAGTACTTC. Its translation is CASRDGSSYEQYF.

The chain links TRBV7-8 to TRBJ2-1, with a weak D call TRBD1 (6 bases). V lost 10 bases to trimming and J lost 1 base, with 20 bases between them. The CDR3 consists of 16 residues. Germline V gives CDR1 SGHVS, CDR2 FQNEAQ. CDR3 residues: CAIQTGRSGSYNEQFF. The CDR3 bases are TGTGCCATCCAAACAGGGCGGAGTGGGTCCTACAATGAGCAGTTCTTC.

V and J are TRBV21-1 and TRBJ2-7; the D call of TRBD2 is as the table states it, not checked on the DNA. TRBV21-1 is recorded as a pseudogene. This CDR3 has 10 amino acids. CDR3 coding DNA: TGTGCCAGCGCCGCTCGGGAGCAGTACTTC. Amino acid sequence: CASAAREQYF.

This clone was recorded once. V is TRBV4-1 and J is TRBJ1-5; 8 bases fit TRBD1. Germline CDR1 is MGHRA and CDR2 is YSYEKL. With V trimmed by 6 bases and J by 4 bases, 11 bases remained unmatched. The CDR3 spans 16 residues. CDR3 sequence: CASRERPGQANQPQHF. In nucleotides, the CDR3 is TGCGCCAGCAGAGAACGACCGGGACAGGCTAATCAGCCCCAGCATTTT.

V is TRBV29-1 and J is TRBJ2-7, with TRBD1 identical over 9 bases. With 0 bases clipped from V and 3 bases from J, the junction kept 12 bases outside the gene matches. This CDR3 has 17 amino acids. Germline lookup yields CDR1 SQVTM and CDR2 ANQGSEA. CDR3 sequence reads: CSVEDEGVGTGSYEQYF. CDR3 DNA: TGCAGCGTTGAAGACGAGGGGGTAGGGACAGGGAGCTACGAGCAGTACTTC.

This chain links TRBV27 with TRBJ2-3; 14 bases fit TRBD2. The CDR3 sequence is 16 residues long. With 10 bases clipped from V and 3 bases from J, the junction kept 9 bases outside the gene matches. Per the germline V gene, CDR1 is MNHEY and CDR2 is SMNVEV (reference sequence). The CDR3 DNA is TGTGCCATCCAGGGACTAGCGGGAGTAGCGACAGATACGCAGTATTTT. Translated, it gives CAIQGLAGVATDTQYF.

The chain joins TRBV18 to TRBJ2-1; tentative D call: TRBD1 (6 bases). This CDR3 spans 13 amino acids. Germline-derived CDR1 and CDR2 are KGHSH and LQKENI. V dropped 5 bases and J dropped 4 bases, with 9 bases sitting between them. DNA for the CDR3: TGTGCCAGCTCAGAAGACAGGTACAATGAGCAGTTCTTC. Amino acid sequence: CASSEDRYNEQFF.

CDR3 sequence: CASKKGGDRGTDTQYF. CDR3 bases: TGTGCCAGTAAAAAGGGAGGGGACAGGGGAACAGATACGCAGTATTTT. The chain has TRBV19 and TRBJ2-3, with 10 nucleotides matching TRBD1. This CDR3 region has 16 residues. Trimming at V came to 7 bases and at J to 3 bases, leaving 10 bases not matched to a gene. Germline V lookup: CDR1 LNHDA, CDR2 SQIVND (reference sequence).